Each of the 13 T cell receptor beta chains below was sequenced from the same sample in a study of cytomegalovirus exposure and HLA in healthy donors. Only in-frame clones appear in the TCRdb table, and some are missing; sequencing was by immunoSEQ multiplex PCR. The sample contains 85,000 to 90,000 clones, roughly 96% of which appear only once. The specimen was PBMCs. These receptors were collected from a man between 18 and 35 years old in good health and CMV-seronegative.

J is TRBJ1-2 and V is TRBV27, with 9 bases aligning to TRBD1. This CDR3 region has 14 residues. CDR1 and CDR2 (germline): MNHEY, SMNVEV (reference sequence). The V segment lost 0 bases and the J segment 5 bases; nucleotides outside the gene matches: 1. CDR3 DNA sequence: TGTGCCAGCAGTTTATCGGGACAGGGATATGGCTACACCTTC. Translated: CASSLSGQGYGYTF.

In its sample, this clone was seen once. The gene calls are TRBV11-2 and TRBJ2-7, with D unclear. V was shortened by 1 base and J by 3 bases, with 16 bases between the two germline ends. The V gene's germline CDR1 is SGHAT and CDR2 FQNNGV. This CDR3 contains 16 residues. CDR3 sequence (DNA): TGTGCCAGCAGCTTAGTCCCCCCGCTAGAACACTACGAGCAGTACGTC. This sequence encodes CASSLVPPLEHYEQYV.

This rearrangement joins TRBV6-1 to TRBJ2-3, with D hard to call. Per the germline V gene, CDR1 is MNHNS and CDR2 is SASEGT. The V and J ends lost 5 bases and 6 bases respectively, with 9 bases between them. The CDR3 is 12 amino acids. In DNA, the CDR3 is TGTGCCAGCAGTCCAAATTTGGATACGCAGTATTTT. Its protein is CASSPNLDTQYF.

This clone was picked up one time. The chain has TRBV27 and TRBJ2-5; 9 bases fit TRBD2. The V gene's germline CDR1 is MNHEY and CDR2 SMNVEV (reference sequence). V gave up 1 base and J gave up 5 bases; unmatched junction bases: 8. The CDR3 has 16 amino acids. CDR3 protein: CASSLFSGSLQETQYF. In DNA, the CDR3 is TGTGCCAGCAGTTTATTTAGCGGGAGTCTACAGGAGACCCAGTACTTC.

The count of this clone is one. The rearrangement uses TRBV5-1 and TRBJ2-3; TRBD2 is a possible D gene (7 bases). The V and J ends lost 0 bases and 5 bases respectively, with 19 bases between them. Germline loops: CDR1 SGHRS, CDR2 YFSETQ. CDR3 length: 17 residues. CDR3 loop: CASSLDSGRGGVDTQYF. In DNA form, the CDR3 reads TGCGCCAGCAGCTTGGACTCTGGGCGCGGGGGCGTAGATACGCAGTATTTT.

This chain links TRBV2 with TRBJ1-4; TRBD1 is a possible D gene (5 bases). V lost 2 bases to trimming and J lost 10 bases, with 11 bases between them. In germline, CDR1 is SNHLY, CDR2 FYNNEI. The CDR3 consists of 13 residues. CDR3 loop: CASSEQFRGKLFF. The CDR3 DNA follows: TGTGCCAGCAGTGAACAGTTTAGGGGAAAACTGTTTTTT.

The chain carries TRBV9 and TRBJ2-1; a possible D gene is TRBD2 (5 bases). Looked up from germline, CDR1 is SGDLS and CDR2 is YYNGEE. Trimming pared 4 bases from V and 15 bases from J, leaving 20 bases between. This CDR3 contains 13 residues. The CDR3 region is CASSLDPRGPWFF. The CDR3 DNA reads as TGTGCCAGCAGCCTGGACCCTCGAGGGCCCTGGTTCTTC.

This sequence joins TRBV28 and TRBJ1-1; D is ambiguous. Deletions cut 2 bases from V and 3 bases from J, with 4 bases between. The CDR3 is 12 residues long. CDR1 is MDHEN, CDR2 SYDVKM, per germline. The DNA of the CDR3 is TGTGCCAGCAGTTTACGGGACACTGAAGCTTTCTTT. It is translated as CASSLRDTEAFF.

As for this clone: Other DNA sequences in the same sample also yield this CDR3. The V gene is TRBV6-5, the J gene TRBJ1-1; D uncertain. The germline V gene encodes CDR1 MNHEY and CDR2 SVGAGI. The CDR3 runs 11 residues. Deletions cut 5 bases from V and 3 bases from J, with 4 bases between. CDR3 nucleotide sequence: TGTGCCAGCAGTCGGGACACTGAAGCTTTCTTT. Residues: CASSRDTEAFF.

The gene calls are TRBV7-2 and TRBJ2-1; 7 positions agree with TRBD2. This CDR3 is 16 amino acids long. Trimming took 3 bases from V and 1 from J; bases not matched to a gene: 6. Looked up from germline, CDR1 is SGHTA and CDR2 is FQGNSA. Here the CDR3 reads CASSLGGRRSYNEQFF. The CDR3 DNA reads as TGTGCCAGCAGCTTGGGGGGGAGGCGGTCCTACAATGAGCAGTTCTTC.

This clone has just one count. The chain has TRBV6-1 and TRBJ1-5; possible D gene TRBD1, 5 bases. Trimming pared 8 bases from V and 0 bases from J, leaving 11 bases between. The CDR3 extends over 14 amino acids. Germline assignment: CDR1 MNHNS and CDR2 SASEGT. The CDR3 region is CASLTGGSNQPQHF. CDR3 bases: TGTGCCAGCTTAACCGGGGGTAGCAATCAGCCCCAGCATTTT.

This sequence joins TRBV15 and TRBJ1-4; D may be TRBD1 (5 bases). Germline V lookup: CDR1 LNHNV, CDR2 YYDKDF (reference sequence). V lost 0 bases to trimming and J lost 10 bases, with 12 bases between them. CDR3 length: 14 residues. The CDR3 here is CATSRDLGGVKLFF. DNA of the CDR3: TGTGCCACCAGCAGAGATCTGGGGGGAGTAAAACTGTTTTTT.

The J gene is TRBJ2-2, the V gene TRBV14; D is perhaps TRBD2 (5 bases). Germline CDR1 and CDR2: SGHDN and FVKESK. The CDR3 contains 15 residues. Deletions cut 4 bases from V and 3 bases from J, with 12 bases between. The CDR3, as DNA: TGTGCCAGCAGCCCCCCGGGAACATACACCGGGGAGCTGTTTTTT. Translation gives CASSPPGTYTGELFF.